This T cell receptor beta chain was identified in a study of CD8 T cell repertoires and HIV-1 epitope variants. As for the study in general: An uncultured baseline aliquot held 1M T cells.

This CDR3 region has 15 residues. CDR1 MNHNY and CDR2 SVGAGI come from the germline V gene (reference sequence). The V end was cut by 6 bases, the J end by 2 bases, with 14 bases between. Repertoires were generated with immunoSEQ multiplex PCR, while TCRdb's copy carries only in-frame clones and drops some. This sample yields 95,000 or so clones, of which 74% are seen a single time; around 24% belongs to the top ten. This clone was recorded once. The clonotype comes from a male donor with HIV. The sample consisted of uncultured baseline CD8+ T cells from peripheral blood mononuclear cells (PBMCs). The chain joins TRBV6-6 to TRBJ1-5; maybe TRBD1 (5 bases). The CDR3 reads CASRQGIAGNQPQHF. CDR3 DNA sequence: TGTGCCAGCAGGCAGGGAATAGCGGGCAATCAGCCCCAGCATTTT.